The next 29 T cell receptor beta chains were all read from a single sample in a study of control samples from healthy donors and cancer patients (dated by TCRdb to about 2020). The library was prepared using the immunoSEQ multiplex PCR assay. Imported from immuneACCESS, the table was reduced by TCRdb to in-frame sequences with V and J called. These copies leave out some clones; in studies compared against another copy, an unresolved V gene accounts for under half, and the cause of the remainder is not known. A total of about 190,000 clones appear in this sample, 91% of them only once. Approximately 1.8% of the sample is in the top ten clones. The material sequenced was blood. These receptors all come from a man aged 25 to 45 in good health.

This chain uses TRBV5-4 with TRBJ1-6, with D possibly being TRBD1 (6 bases). V gave up 2 bases and J gave up 9 bases, with 12 bases separating them. Germline V gene data show CDR1 as SGHNT and CDR2 as YYREEE (reference sequence). The CDR3 covers 14 residues. The CDR3 DNA reads as TGTGCCAGCAGCTTCGGCGGGGGCGGTTCACCCCTCCACTTT. Its protein is CASSFGGGGSPLHF. The complete variable domain, with remaining parts taken from reference TRBV5-4 and TRBJ1-6, reads ETGVTQSPTHLIKTRGQQVTLRCSSQSGHNTVSWYQQALGQGPQFIFQYYREEENGRGNFPPRFSGLQFPNYSSELNVNALELDDSALYLCASSFGGGGSPLHFGNGTRLTVT.

The gene calls are TRBV5-1 and TRBJ2-2; D is uncertain. V was pared by 1 base and J by 2 bases, with 12 bases between. Germline V lookup: CDR1 SGHRS, CDR2 YFSETQ. The CDR3 has 16 amino acids. CDR3 region: CASSLTGSKNTGELFF. In DNA, the CDR3 is TGCGCCAGCAGCTTGACGGGCAGCAAAAACACCGGGGAGCTGTTTTTT.

The chain couples TRBV6-5 to TRBJ1-1; 7 nucleotides line up with TRBD1. J lost 0 bases, V lost 7 bases, and 5 bases had no gene match. This CDR3 is 14 amino acids long. CDR1 is MNHEY and CDR2 is SVGAGI in the germline V gene. This chain's CDR3 is CASNVGGLNTEAFF. The CDR3 nucleotides read TGTGCCAGCAACGTAGGGGGCCTGAACACTGAAGCTTTCTTT.

The V gene is TRBV2, the J gene TRBJ2-4; the D is unclear. The CDR3 consists of 13 residues. The V and J ends lost 4 bases and 9 bases respectively, with 13 bases between them. CDR1 is SNHLY, CDR2 FYNNEI, per germline. The CDR3 coding sequence is TGTGCCAGCAGTGGTGTAGGGCAGGTCATTCAGTACTTC. Its protein is CASSGVGQVIQYF.

The chain uses TRBV19 and TRBJ1-1; D uncertain. V was shortened by 6 bases and J by 0 bases, with 11 bases between the two germline ends. The CDR3 consists of 14 residues. From germline, CDR1 is LNHDA and CDR2 SQIVND (reference sequence). The CDR3, as DNA: TGTGCCAGTAGCCCCGGTCGGTTGAACACTGAAGCTTTCTTT. Encoded protein: CASSPGRLNTEAFF.

The chain is built from TRBV7-9 and TRBJ1-4; D is ambiguous. The V gene's germline CDR1 is SEHNR and CDR2 FQNEAQ (reference sequence). The germline V and J ends were trimmed by 6 bases and 4 bases, with 21 bases remaining between them. This CDR3 region has 17 residues. The CDR3: CASRHLGPPARNEKLFF. The CDR3, as DNA: TGTGCCAGCAGACACCTCGGTCCCCCTGCCCGTAATGAAAAACTGTTTTTT.

The chain combines TRBV5-1 with TRBJ2-3; perhaps TRBD2 as D (7 bases). The germline V gene has CDR1 SGHRS and CDR2 YFSETQ. V lost 5 bases and J 1 base, leaving 11 bases between the germline ends. This CDR3 has 14 residues. CDR3 sequence: CASREGGRTDTQYF. The DNA for the CDR3 is TGCGCCAGCAGGGAGGGGGGGCGCACAGATACGCAGTATTTT. The variable domain in full, with the rest retrieved from reference TRBV5-1 and TRBJ2-3, is KAGVTQTPRYLIKTRGQQVTLSCSPISGHRSVSWYQQTPGQGLQFLFEYFSETQRNKGNFPGRFSGRQFSNSRSEMNVSTLELGDSALYLCASREGGRTDTQYFGPGTRLTVL.

This chain connects TRBV10-3 to TRBJ1-6; unclear D gene. The CDR3 spans 18 residues. Trimming cost V 0 bases and J 9 bases, with 21 bases left between them. CDR1 is ENHRY, CDR2 SYGVKD, per germline. The CDR3 DNA follows: TGTGCCATCAGTGAGTCGGAAGGGAGTCACATTTTCGGTTCACCCCTCCACTTT. Protein product: CAISESEGSHIFGSPLHF.

The chain carries TRBV11-2 and TRBJ1-5; D is unresolved. Trimming pared 5 bases from V and 0 bases from J, leaving 11 bases between. Germline V gene lookup returns CDR1 SGHAT and CDR2 FQNNGV. The length of the CDR3 is 15 residues. The CDR3 DNA reads as TGTGCCAGCAGCCCGAATTTGTATAGCAATCAGCCCCAGCATTTT. It yields the protein CASSPNLYSNQPQHF.

V and J are TRBV30 and TRBJ1-4; 9 bases agree with TRBD1. With 1 base clipped from V and 7 bases from J, the junction kept 7 bases outside the gene matches. Germline loops: CDR1 GTSNPN, CDR2 SVGIG (reference sequence). CDR3 length: 15 amino acids. CDR3 residues: CAWSGTGGEIEKLFF. The CDR3 DNA follows: TGTGCCTGGAGTGGCACAGGGGGCGAGATTGAAAAACTGTTTTTT.

The J gene is TRBJ1-2, the V gene TRBV28; weak D call: TRBD1 (5 bases). Germline values: CDR1 MDHEN, CDR2 SYDVKM. Deletions cut 5 bases from V and 4 bases from J, with 17 bases between. The CDR3 contains 15 residues. CDR3 sequence reads: CASSLLLGGTYGYTF. CDR3 sequence (DNA): TGTGCCAGCAGTCTCCTCCTGGGGGGTACCTATGGCTACACCTTC.

This chain uses TRBV2 with TRBJ2-3; 11 positions agree with TRBD2. Trimming cost V 5 bases and J 7 bases; bases outside gene matches: 5. Looked up from germline, CDR1 is SNHLY and CDR2 is FYNNEI. The CDR3 totals 14 residues. The CDR3 loop reads CASSLGTSGYTQYF. The CDR3 bases are TGTGCCAGCAGTCTTGGGACTAGCGGCTATACGCAGTATTTT.

V gene TRBV10-1 combines with J gene TRBJ2-1; perhaps TRBD1 as D (7 bases). The CDR3 is made up of 15 amino acids. V shed 2 bases and J shed 5 bases, with 13 bases lying between them. Germline CDR1 reads WNHNN; CDR2 reads SYGVQD (reference sequence). This CDR3 is CASSEVEGAHNEQFF. For the CDR3, the DNA is TGCGCCAGCAGTGAGGTGGAGGGGGCGCACAATGAGCAGTTCTTC.

The chain joins TRBV7-2 to TRBJ1-5; TRBD1 is a possible D gene (5 bases). With 2 bases removed from V and 2 bases from J, the gap between germline ends came to 10 bases. The CDR3 consists of 15 residues. Germline-derived CDR1 and CDR2 are SGHTA and FQGNSA. Here the CDR3 reads CASSLSGLGNQPQHF. The CDR3, as DNA: TGTGCCAGCAGCTTATCAGGGTTGGGCAATCAGCCCCAGCATTTT.

The rearrangement uses TRBV6-5 and TRBJ1-5; possible D gene TRBD1, 6 bases. Germline lookup yields CDR1 MNHEY and CDR2 SVGAGI. The CDR3 length is 14 residues. V lost 7 bases, J lost 3 bases, and 13 bases lay in between. The CDR3 region has the DNA TGTGCCAGCACCGGAGGGGGAATCAATCAGCCCCAGCATTTT. This encodes CASTGGGINQPQHF.

V gene TRBV6-5 combines with J gene TRBJ2-7; D is possibly TRBD1 or TRBD2 (5 bases each). This CDR3 comprises 14 residues. V lost 5 bases, J lost 0 bases, and 11 bases lay in between. Germline CDR1 and CDR2: MNHEY and SVGAGI. CDR3 protein: CASSRDRSSYEQYF. For the CDR3, the DNA is TGTGCCAGCAGTAGGGACCGGAGCTCCTACGAGCAGTACTTC.

This clone came up once. The genes are TRBV2 and TRBJ2-3; D unresolved. Germline CDR1 is SNHLY and CDR2 is FYNNEI. The CDR3 consists of 13 residues. V lost 2 bases and J 4 bases, leaving 7 bases between the germline ends. The CDR3 is CASSEQLSDTQYF. DNA for the CDR3: TGTGCCAGCAGTGAACAGCTCTCAGATACGCAGTATTTT.

The V and J genes are TRBV6-5 and TRBJ2-3, with D maybe TRBD1 (5 bases). The CDR3 has 14 amino acids. Trimming took 6 bases from V and 2 from J, leaving 12 bases between them. In germline, CDR1 is MNHEY, CDR2 SVGAGI. DNA of the CDR3: TGTGCCAGCAGGTTGGGGCCGGACACAGATACGCAGTATTTT. Translated: CASRLGPDTDTQYF.

V gene TRBV3-1 (or the pseudogene TRBV3-2) combines with J gene TRBJ2-2, with D tentatively TRBD1 or TRBD2 (6 bases each). This CDR3 has 15 amino acids. The ends were cut back, 5 bases at V and 6 bases at J, with 16 bases in the middle. Germline V CDR1 and CDR2: LGHDT, YNNKEL (reference sequence). The CDR3 region has the DNA TGTGCCAGCAGCGCTCACGGAAGGGGGGCCGGGGAGCTGTTTTTT. Translated: CASSAHGRGAGELFF.

The chain recombines TRBV6-5 with TRBJ2-3; D is unresolved. Germline CDR1 is MNHEY and CDR2 is SVGAGI. There are 13 residues in the CDR3. The germline V and J ends were trimmed by 9 bases and 1 base, with 11 bases remaining between them. In nucleotides, the CDR3 is TGTGCCAGTGTCTGGGCTGGCACAGATACGCAGTATTTT. The encoded protein is CASVWAGTDTQYF.

The CDR3, as DNA: TGTGCCAGCAGCTCAGACGTCCGGGACCGCGGGGAGCTGTTTTTT. Residues: CASSSDVRDRGELFF. V and J are TRBV11-2 and TRBJ2-2; perhaps D is TRBD1 or TRBD2 (5 bases each). The CDR3 spans 15 residues. The V gene's germline CDR1 is SGHAT and CDR2 FQNNGV. Trimming left V 4 bases short and J 7 bases short, with 16 bases between.

The chain couples TRBV4-1 to TRBJ2-7; 11 positions match TRBD2. V dropped 4 bases and J dropped 6; count of bases not matched to a gene: 8. The CDR3 runs to 15 residues. Germline V CDR1 and CDR2: MGHRA, YSYEKL. The CDR3 region is CASSPLAGGPGEQYF. The CDR3 coding sequence is TGCGCCAGCAGCCCTTTAGCGGGGGGGCCGGGCGAGCAGTACTTC.

The sample holds a few counts of this clone. The gene calls are TRBV15 and TRBJ2-7; tentative D call: TRBD1 (6 bases). The V end lost 1 base, the J end lost 2 bases, and 12 bases lay between the germline ends. Germline V CDR1 and CDR2: LNHNV, YYDKDF (reference sequence). This CDR3 region has 15 residues. The CDR3 protein is CATSRADRLTYEQYF. CDR3 DNA sequence: TGTGCCACCAGCAGAGCCGACAGGCTAACCTACGAGCAGTACTTC.

This rearrangement joins TRBV6-5 to TRBJ1-2; possible D gene TRBD1, 6 bases. Germline CDR1 and CDR2: MNHEY and SVGAGI. This CDR3 comprises 12 residues. The germline V and J ends were trimmed by 6 bases and 6 bases, with 11 bases remaining between them. The CDR3 protein is CASSAGAHGYTF. The CDR3 DNA is TGTGCCAGCAGCGCGGGGGCACATGGCTACACCTTC.

The gene calls are TRBV13 and TRBJ1-3; D unclear. This CDR3 is 15 amino acids long. V dropped 0 bases and J dropped 0 bases, with 6 bases sitting between them. Germline loops: CDR1 PRHDT, CDR2 FYEKMQ (reference sequence). This chain's CDR3 is CASSLGEASGNTIYF. The CDR3 bases are TGTGCCAGCAGCTTAGGGGAGGCCTCTGGAAACACCATATATTTT.

At least ten counts were recorded for this clone. The J gene is TRBJ2-7, the V gene TRBV27; D uncertain. The V and J ends lost 0 bases and 2 bases respectively, with 2 bases between them. CDR1 is MNHEY and CDR2 is SMNVEV in the germline V gene (reference sequence). The CDR3 spans 12 residues. The CDR3 nucleotides read TGTGCCAGCAGTTTATCAACCTACGAGCAGTACTTC. Protein: CASSLSTYEQYF.

This clone was seen a single time. This chain links TRBV3-1 (or the pseudogene TRBV3-2) with TRBJ1-1, with a weak D call TRBD1 (5 bases). This CDR3 is 13 amino acids long. The germline CDR1 and CDR2 sequences are LGHDT and YNNKEL (reference sequence). Deletions cut 5 bases from V and 2 bases from J, with 9 bases between. CDR3: CASSARGNTEAFF. Written as DNA, the CDR3 is TGTGCCAGCAGCGCTAGGGGAAACACTGAAGCTTTCTTT.

CDR3 sequence (DNA): TGTGCCAGCAGCAGGGTCTACGAGCAGTACTTC. Translated: CASSRVYEQYF. The V and J genes are TRBV6-5 and TRBJ2-7, with D possibly being TRBD1 (5 bases). V was trimmed by 6 bases and J by 3 bases, leaving 6 bases between them. The CDR3 runs to 11 residues. CDR1 MNHEY and CDR2 SVGAGI come from the germline V gene.

The chain recombines TRBV11-1 with TRBJ2-3; TRBD2 might be the D (5 bases). From germline, CDR1 is SGHAT and CDR2 FQDESV (reference sequence). V gave up 2 bases and J gave up 5 bases, with 11 bases separating them. The CDR3 covers 14 residues. CDR3 sequence reads: CASSLIPGIDTQYF. CDR3 DNA sequence: TGTGCCAGCAGCTTAATTCCGGGGATAGATACGCAGTATTTT.